This T cell receptor beta chain was sequenced in a study of post-analysis software for immune sequencing data. Overall study results and limits: Normalized Chao1 diversity was significantly reduced in patients versus controls. Included in a set of five TRBV segments more frequent in patients than controls were TRBV5-6, TRBV5-1 and TRBV20-1. F measure clustering grouped samples strongly by preparation batch.

Trimming pared 2 bases from V and 0 bases from J, leaving 11 bases between. CDR3 size: 15 residues. The germline gives CDR1 MNHEY, CDR2 SMNVEV (reference sequence). Only a few counts were recorded for this clonotype. Its antigen is currently unknown. Sequencing libraries made from TCR beta cDNA carried unique molecular identifiers. cDNA molecules numbering roughly 0.5 million came from roughly 1 to 10 million T cells. TCRdb used MiXCR to reprocess the PCR reads, holding one entry per CDR3 protein. This sample carries roughly 200,000 distinct CDR3 sequences, roughly 30% of them seen once, and the ten largest clones take less than 4%.

This sequence originates from a girl aged 2-17 years with multiple sclerosis. This chain connects TRBV27 to TRBJ2-7, with D possibly matching TRBD1 (6 bases). The sample taken for sequencing was blood. The CDR3 DNA reads as TGTGCCAGCAGTTTAAGACAGGTGTCCTCCTACGAGCAGTACTTC. As protein: CASSLRQVSSYEQYF.